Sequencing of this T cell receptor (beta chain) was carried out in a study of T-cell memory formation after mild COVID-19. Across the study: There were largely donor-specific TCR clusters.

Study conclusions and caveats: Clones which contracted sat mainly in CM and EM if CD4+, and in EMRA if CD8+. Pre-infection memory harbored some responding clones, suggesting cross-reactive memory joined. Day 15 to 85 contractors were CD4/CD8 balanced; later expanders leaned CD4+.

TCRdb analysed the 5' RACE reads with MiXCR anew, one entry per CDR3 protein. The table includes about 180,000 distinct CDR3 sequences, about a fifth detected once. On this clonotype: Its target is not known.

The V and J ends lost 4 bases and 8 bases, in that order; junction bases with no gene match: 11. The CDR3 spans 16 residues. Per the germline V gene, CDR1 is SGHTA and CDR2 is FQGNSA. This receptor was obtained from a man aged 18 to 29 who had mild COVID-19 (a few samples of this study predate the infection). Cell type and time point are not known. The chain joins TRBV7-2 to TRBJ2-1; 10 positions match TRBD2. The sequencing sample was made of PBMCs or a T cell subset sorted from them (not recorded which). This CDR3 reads CASSSTSGAGGHEQFF. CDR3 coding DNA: TGTGCCAGCAGCTCAACTAGCGGGGCCGGGGGCCATGAGCAGTTCTTC.